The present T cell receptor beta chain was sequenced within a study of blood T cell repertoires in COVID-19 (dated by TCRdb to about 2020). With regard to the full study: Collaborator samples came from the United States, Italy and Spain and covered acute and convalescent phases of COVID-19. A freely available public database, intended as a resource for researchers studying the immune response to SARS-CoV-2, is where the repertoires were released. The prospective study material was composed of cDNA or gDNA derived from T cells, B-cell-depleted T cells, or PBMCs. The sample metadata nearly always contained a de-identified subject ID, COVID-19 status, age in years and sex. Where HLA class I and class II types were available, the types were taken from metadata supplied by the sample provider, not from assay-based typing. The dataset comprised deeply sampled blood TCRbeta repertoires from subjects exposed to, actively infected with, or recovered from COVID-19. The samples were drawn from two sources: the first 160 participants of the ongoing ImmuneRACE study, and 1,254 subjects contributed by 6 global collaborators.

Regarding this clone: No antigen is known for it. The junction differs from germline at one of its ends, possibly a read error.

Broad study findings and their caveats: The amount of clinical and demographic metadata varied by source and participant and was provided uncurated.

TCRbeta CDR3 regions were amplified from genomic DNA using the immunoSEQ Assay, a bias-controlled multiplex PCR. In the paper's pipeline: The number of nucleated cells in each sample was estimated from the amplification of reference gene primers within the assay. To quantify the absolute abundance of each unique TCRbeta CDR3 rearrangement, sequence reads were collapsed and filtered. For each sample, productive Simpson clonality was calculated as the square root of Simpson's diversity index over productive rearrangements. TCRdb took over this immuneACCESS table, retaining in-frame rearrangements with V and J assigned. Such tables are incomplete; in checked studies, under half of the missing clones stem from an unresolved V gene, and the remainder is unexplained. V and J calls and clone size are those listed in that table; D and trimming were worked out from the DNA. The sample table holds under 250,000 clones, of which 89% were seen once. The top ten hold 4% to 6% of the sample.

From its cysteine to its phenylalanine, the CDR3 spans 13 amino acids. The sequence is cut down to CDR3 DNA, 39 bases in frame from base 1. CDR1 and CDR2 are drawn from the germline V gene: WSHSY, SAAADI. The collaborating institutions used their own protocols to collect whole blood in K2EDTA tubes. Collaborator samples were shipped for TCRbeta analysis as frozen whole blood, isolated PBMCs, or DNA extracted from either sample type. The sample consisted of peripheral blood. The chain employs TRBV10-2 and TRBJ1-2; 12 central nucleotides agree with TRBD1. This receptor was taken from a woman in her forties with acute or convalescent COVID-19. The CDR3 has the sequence CASSTGTGGGGSF. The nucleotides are TGCGCCAGCAGTACCGGGACAGGGGGCGGGGGAAGTTTC.